The entry below describes one T cell receptor beta chain. Sequencing used immunoSEQ multiplex PCR; TCRdb keeps in-frame clones, though not all of them. Seen here are over 200,000 clones, approximately 82% observed once, and the top ten hold roughly 15%. The sample comes from a study of blood T cell repertoires in COVID-19. Participant-reported clinical history was the basis for cohort assignment. Recovery among Cohort 3 donors was established by two negative PCRs, clearance, or symptom resolution. The receptor's source is a man aged 35 to 55 who had recovered from COVID-19. Sample: PBMCs or T cells enriched from blood (not recorded which).

For the CDR3, the DNA is TGTGCCAGCAGCCCCAGGATTAACTATGGCTACACCTTC. This translates into CASSPRINYGYTF. This rearrangement joins TRBV5-4 to TRBJ1-2; D is ambiguous. The V and J ends lost 4 bases and 1 base respectively, with 8 bases between them. This CDR3 comprises 13 residues. CDR1 is SGHNT and CDR2 is YYREEE in the germline V gene (reference sequence).